The 18 T cell receptor beta chains in this list originate from one sample, sequenced in a study of T cell clonality in common variable immunodeficiency. Here immunoSEQ multiplex PCR was the method, and the copy in TCRdb shows in-frame clones only, minus some. The repertoire yields about 55,000 clones, none seen only once; the top ten contain around 0.82%. Input material: peripheral blood mononuclear cells. Source of these receptors: a person aged 18 to 70 in good health.

This clone was counted ten times or more. The sequenced fragment ends 3 residues before the CDR3 boundary, so the rest is inferred from the germline J gene. The chain uses TRBV20-1 and TRBJ1-2, with D perhaps matching TRBD1 (5 bases). This CDR3 comprises 13 residues. Per germline, CDR1 DFQATT and CDR2 SNEGSKA (reference sequence). Between the trimmed V and J ends, which lost 7 bases and 2 bases, there was a span of 14 bases. The CDR3 spells CSVKQVLNYGYTF. Partial CDR3 DNA: TGCAGTGTTAAACAGGTTTTAAACTATGGC.

This clone was recorded at least ten times. The read terminates 3 residues before the CDR3 end, so the remaining end is supplied by the germline J gene. The V call is TRBV5-4, the J call TRBJ2-1; 7 bases match TRBD2. J gave up 5 bases and V 5 bases, and 10 bases lay outside the gene matches. The germline gives CDR1 SGHNT, CDR2 YYREEE (reference sequence). The CDR3 has 15 residues. The CDR3 sequence is CASRFSGSGDNEQFF. The CDR3 DNA, read in part, is TGTGCCAGCAGGTTCTCCGGGAGCGGGGACAATGAG.

The sample holds many counts of this clone. The CDR3 here is CASSSPGGGNQPQHF. Incomplete CDR3 DNA: TGTGCCAGTAGTTCCCCGGGGGGCGGCAATCAGCCC. This chain links TRBV19 with TRBJ1-5; weak D call: TRBD1 (6 bases). From the germline J gene comes the end of the CDR3, since the read stops 3 residues before it. V was clipped by 5 bases and J by 2 bases, with 13 bases between them. The CDR3 totals 15 residues. Germline assignment: CDR1 LNHDA and CDR2 SQIVND (reference sequence).

This clone has ten or more counts. The sequence runs out 3 residues before the end of the CDR3; the remainder is reconstructed from the germline J gene. The chain uses TRBV6-4 and TRBJ2-6, with 8 bases fitting TRBD1. Trimming took 2 bases from V and 2 from J; bases not matched to a gene: 2. The CDR3 has 16 amino acids. CDR1 MRHNA and CDR2 SNTAGT come from the germline V gene. The CDR3 bases that were read are TGTGCCAGCAGTGACCGGACAGGGACTGGGGCCAACGTC. Its translation: CASSDRTGTGANV. Given in full, the CDR3 is CASSDRTGTGANVLTF.

This clone was found many times. The DNA ends 3 residues before the CDR3 does, and the rest of the CDR3 is filled in from the germline J gene. The rearrangement joins TRBV2 to TRBJ2-1, with D maybe TRBD1 (6 bases). The CDR3 totals 15 residues. Trimming took off 6 bases at V and 2 bases at J, with 14 bases between the two ends. The V gene's germline CDR1 is SNHLY and CDR2 FYNNEI. The CDR3 bases that were read are TGTGCCAGCAGGCTACAGGGAAGTCCCTACAATGAG. Protein: CASRLQGSPYNE. In full, the CDR3 reads CASRLQGSPYNEQFF.

This clone has at least ten counts. The read terminates 3 residues ahead of where the CDR3 ends, so the germline J gene completes it. The chain is built from TRBV11-3 and TRBJ2-2; 10 nucleotides align to TRBD2. CDR3 length: 15 residues. Germline assignment: CDR1 SGHNT and CDR2 YENEEA. V trimming: 4 bases; J trimming: 6 bases; junction bases outside the gene matches: 5. The sequenced CDR3 bases are TGTGCCAGCAGCTCACCCGGGACTAGCGCCGGGGAG. This translates into CASSSPGTSAGE. The CDR3 as a whole reads CASSSPGTSAGELFF.

At least ten counts were recorded for this clone. From the germline J gene comes the end of the CDR3, since the read stops 3 residues before it. The gene calls are TRBV14 and TRBJ2-1; perhaps TRBD2 as D (5 bases). Germline values: CDR1 SGHDN, CDR2 FVKESK. CDR3 length: 14 residues. The V and J ends lost 0 bases and 7 bases respectively, with 10 bases between them. CDR3 amino acids: CASSQELVFNEQFF. Incomplete CDR3 DNA: TGTGCCAGCAGCCAAGAACTAGTTTTTAATGAG.

This clone was picked up many times. Read sequence stops 3 residues before the CDR3 end, and the germline J gene provides the missing end. The genes are TRBV4-1 and TRBJ2-1, with D possibly matching TRBD1 (6 bases). Germline V gene lookup returns CDR1 MGHRA and CDR2 YSYEKL. Trimming took off 8 bases at V and 5 bases at J, with 19 bases between the two ends. The CDR3 runs to 15 residues. The DNA read from the CDR3 is TGCGCCAGCTCCCACCAGGGGTCTATTAACAATGAG. It encodes CASSHQGSINNE. In full, the CDR3 is CASSHQGSINNEQFF.

This clone was seen at least ten times. The junction and the germline gene differ at one end; a read error may be behind it. The sequence runs out 3 residues before the end of the CDR3; the remainder is reconstructed from the germline J gene. The V gene is TRBV4-2, the J gene TRBJ1-2; TRBD1 aligns across 8 bases. The germline V gene encodes CDR1 LGHNA and CDR2 YNFKEQ. This CDR3 has 15 residues. CDR3 DNA (partial): TGCGCCAGCAGCCAAGATCCCCCAGGGGGCGATGGC. Amino acid sequence: CASSQDPPGGDG. The complete CDR3 reads CASSQDPPGGDGYTF.

This clone was seen at least ten times. The read ends 3 residues before the CDR3 terminus; that terminus is restored from the germline J gene. This chain connects TRBV19 to TRBJ2-7; maybe TRBD1 (6 bases). V dropped 5 bases and J dropped 0 bases, with 11 bases sitting between them. Germline V gene sequence: CDR1 LNHDA, CDR2 SQIVND (reference sequence). The CDR3 contains 14 residues. CDR3 DNA (partial): TGTGCCAGTAGTCTTACAGGGAGCTCCTACGAG. It translates to CASSLTGSSYE. The complete CDR3 protein is CASSLTGSSYEQYF.

The sample holds many counts of this clone. The read stops 3 residues short of the end of the CDR3; the missing end is completed from the germline J gene. J is TRBJ1-4 and V is TRBV9; the D gene is possibly TRBD1 (5 bases). V was trimmed by 0 bases and J by 4 bases, leaving 7 bases between them. The CDR3 length is 14 residues. Germline assignment: CDR1 SGDLS and CDR2 YYNGEE. CDR3 region: CASSVGGGNEKLFF. The covered CDR3 bases are TGTGCCAGCAGCGTAGGCGGGGGTAATGAAAAA. The full variable domain, in which reference TRBV9 and TRBJ1-4 provide the parts outside the CDR3, is DSGVTQTPKHLITATGQRVTLRCSPRSGDLSVYWYQQSLDQGLQFLIQYYNGEERAKGNILERFSAQQFPDLHSELNLSSLELGDSALYFCASSVGGGNEKLFFGSGTQLSVL.

This clone was seen only a few times. The DNA ends 3 residues before the CDR3 does, and the rest of the CDR3 is filled in from the germline J gene. The chain carries TRBV30 and TRBJ2-4, with D possibly matching TRBD2 (6 bases). The CDR3 extends over 14 amino acids. Germline loops: CDR1 GTSNPN, CDR2 SVGIG (reference sequence). This CDR3 reads CAWSEEGRHYGQYF. The CDR3 bases that were read are TGTGCCTGGAGTGAAGAGGGGAGGCACTATGGT. The variable domain in full, completed from reference TRBV30 and TRBJ2-4, reads SQTIHQWPATLVQPVGSPLSLECTVEGTSNPNLYWYRQAAGRGLQLLFYSVGIGQISSEVPQNLSASRPQDRQFILSSKKLLLSDSGFYLCAWSEEGRHYGQYFGAGTRLSVL.

This clone was counted between two and nine times. CDR3 DNA, as far as it was read: TGTGCCAGCAGCTCGACTAGCGGACAAGAGACC. Amino acids: CASSSTSGQET. The entire CDR3 reads CASSSTSGQETQYF. V is TRBV11-2 and J is TRBJ2-5; 9 nucleotides agree with TRBD2. The CDR3 end falls 3 residues outside the read, so it is completed with the germline J gene. The CDR3 loop spans 14 amino acids. Per the germline V gene, CDR1 is SGHAT and CDR2 is FQNNGV. Germline trimming cut 4 bases from V and 2 bases from J; bases unmatched to any gene: 2.

The sample holds many counts of this clone. Coverage ceases 3 residues before the CDR3 finishes, and the germline J gene fills in the end. V and J are TRBV28 and TRBJ1-1; D is undetermined. CDR1 is MDHEN, CDR2 SYDVKM, per germline. V was pared by 6 bases and J by 2 bases, with 7 bases between. The CDR3 runs 12 residues. The chain's CDR3 is CASSPSNTEAFF. The CDR3 bases that were read are TGTGCCAGCAGCCCCAGTAACACTGAA.

This clone was seen at least ten times. Read sequence stops 3 residues before the CDR3 end, and the germline J gene provides the missing end. The chain carries TRBV30 and TRBJ1-2, with D possibly TRBD1 on 5 matching bases. CDR1 and CDR2 from the germline V gene are GTSNPN and SVGIG (reference sequence). V was pared by 1 base and J by 5 bases, with 14 bases between. The CDR3 runs to 14 residues. The covered CDR3 bases are TGTGCCTGGAGTGCAACCGGCCAGGGATATGGC. Translated, it gives CAWSATGQGYG. From start to end, the CDR3 is CAWSATGQGYGYTF.

This clone has at least ten counts. Read coverage stops 3 residues before the CDR3 terminus; the germline J gene supplies the remainder. The V and J genes are TRBV7-6 and TRBJ2-5; D ambiguous. V lost 4 bases to trimming and J lost 5 bases, with 8 bases between them. The CDR3 is 12 residues long. Germline assignment: CDR1 SGHVS and CDR2 FNYEAQ. The CDR3 sequence: CASSSTRETQYF. The sequenced CDR3 bases are TGTGCCAGCAGCTCGACTCGGGAGACC.

This clone was seen at least ten times. From the germline J gene comes the end of the CDR3, since the read stops 3 residues before it. The chain uses TRBV6-4 and TRBJ2-1; 10 nucleotides line up with TRBD2. V lost 5 bases and J lost 3; bases outside the gene matches: 4. This CDR3 is 15 amino acids long. CDR1 is MRHNA, CDR2 SNTAGT, per germline. The CDR3 here is CASSPSGGGYNEQFF. The part of the CDR3 DNA that was read is TGTGCCAGCAGTCCTAGCGGGGGCGGCTACAATGAG.

The table lists this clone with many counts. The read ends 3 residues before the CDR3 terminus; that terminus is restored from the germline J gene. The chain is built from TRBV6-1 and TRBJ2-5, with D possibly matching TRBD1 (5 bases). V gave up 2 bases and J gave up 0 bases, with 16 bases separating them. Germline V gives CDR1 MNHNS, CDR2 SASEGT. The CDR3 totals 17 residues. The CDR3 DNA, read in part, is TGTGCCAGCAGTGAATTAGTCCGGACAAGGTACCAAGAGACC. Protein product: CASSELVRTRYQET. The full-length CDR3 reads as CASSELVRTRYQETQYF.